Listed below are T cell receptor beta chains from one sample, sequenced in a study of blood T cell repertoires in COVID-19. Clones were sequenced by immunoSEQ multiplex PCR, and TCRdb holds only the in-frame ones, with some missing. This table holds 200,000 to 250,000 clones, roughly 88% found once. The material sequenced was peripheral blood. Source of these receptors: a young man with active or convalescent COVID-19. Each CDR3 is given with its conserved first and last residue. A D gene is named only where the DNA matches it firmly. Clone size is not always given. Where it is, it says once, few, many or a class for expanded clones.

j_gene	d_gene	v_gene	abundance	CDR3aa	CDR3nt
TRBJ2-7	TRBD1	TRBV25-1	.	CASSRPGTGMDEQYF	TGTGCCAGCAGTCGTCCTGGGACAGGGATGGACGAGCAGTACTTC
TRBJ1-2	.	TRBV5-1	.	CASSLGGQDYGYTF	TGCGCCAGCAGCTTGGGGGGGCAGGACTATGGCTACACCTTC
TRBJ2-1	TRBD2	TRBV11-2	few	CASSLVWGGFNEQFF	TGTGCCAGCAGCTTAGTGTGGGGGGGGTTCAATGAGCAGTTCTTC
TRBJ2-1	TRBD2	TRBV9	.	CASSAYSGRGYNEQFF	TGTGCCAGCAGCGCCTATAGCGGGAGGGGCTACAATGAGCAGTTCTTC
TRBJ2-7	TRBD1	TRBV11-1	.	CASSFLQGYEQYF	TGTGCCAGCAGCTTCTTACAGGGGTACGAGCAGTACTTC
TRBJ1-1	TRBD1	TRBV6-5	once	CASSPPDRGPKEAFF	TGTGCCAGCAGTCCTCCGGACAGGGGGCCAAAAGAAGCTTTCTTT
TRBJ1-1	.	TRBV12-5	.	CASGLGQLNTEAFF	TGTGCTAGTGGTTTGGGACAGTTAAACACTGAAGCTTTCTTT
TRBJ2-2	.	TRBV21-1	once	CASHSPNSGGVINTGELFF	TGTGCCAGCCACTCTCCCAACTCGGGAGGGGTGATAAACACCGGGGAGCTGTTTTTT
TRBJ2-3	.	TRBV9	once	CASSVATQGRDTQYF	TGTGCCAGCAGCGTAGCTACTCAGGGGCGAGATACGCAGTATTTT
TRBJ1-2	.	TRBV11-2	.	CASSLVGGGGYTF	TGTGCCAGCAGCTTAGTTGGGGGAGGTGGCTACACCTTC
TRBJ2-1	TRBD1	TRBV5-1	.	CASSLQTGGENEQFF	TGCGCCAGCAGCTTGCAGACAGGGGGGGAAAATGAGCAGTTCTTC
TRBJ1-2	.	TRBV20-1	.	CSASTGPNYGYTF	TGCAGTGCTAGTACAGGGCCTAACTATGGCTACACCTTC
TRBJ1-1	.	TRBV25-1	once	CASSEGGWGGGVAFF	TGTGCCAGCAGTGAAGGGGGCTGGGGGGGAGGAGTAGCTTTCTTT
TRBJ1-2	.	TRBV18	.	CASSPLGGGYTF	TGTGCCAGCTCACCCTTGGGAGGGGGCTACACCTTC
TRBJ2-1	TRBD2	TRBV5-4	.	CASNNPGLAGGNEQFF	TGTGCCAGCAACAATCCGGGACTAGCGGGGGGGAATGAGCAGTTCTTC
TRBJ2-7	TRBD1	TRBV28	.	CASSQGARTYEQYF	TGTGCCAGCAGCCAGGGGGCAAGGACCTACGAGCAGTACTTC
TRBJ2-5	.	TRBV28	.	CASSLALKTQYF	TGTGCCAGCAGTCTGGCATTAAAGACCCAGTACTTC
TRBJ1-2	.	TRBV20-1	.	CSGTANYGYTF	TGCAGTGGAACAGCAAACTATGGCTACACCTTC
TRBJ1-1	.	TRBV19	.	CASMKGKRRERAFF	TGTGCCAGTATGAAAGGGAAGAGGAGGGAGAGAGCTTTCTTT
TRBJ1-3	.	TRBV4-1	once	CASSQDSGKNTIYF	TGCGCCAGCAGCCAAGATTCAGGGAAAAACACCATATATTTT
TRBJ2-1	TRBD2	TRBV11-3	.	CASSSSGRQNEQFF	TGTGCCAGCAGCTCAAGCGGGAGGCAGAATGAGCAGTTCTTC
TRBJ1-6	.	TRBV3-1/TRBV3-2	.	CASSPQSFLVSPLHF	TGTGCCAGCAGCCCACAAAGTTTTCTCGTCTCACCCCTCCACTTT
TRBJ1-1	.	TRBV18	.	CASSPPSHGSTEAFF	TGTGCCAGCTCACCCCCGAGCCACGGGAGCACTGAAGCTTTCTTT
TRBJ2-1	TRBD1	TRBV4-2	.	CASSVGQGSNEQFF	TGTGCCAGCAGTGTTGGACAGGGCTCCAATGAGCAGTTCTTC
TRBJ2-7	.	TRBV27	.	CASVRRRGSSYEQYF	TGTGCCAGTGTAAGGCGGCGCGGGTCCTCCTACGAGCAGTACTTC
TRBJ2-7	TRBD2	TRBV27	.	CASSPPSVLTSGYEQYF	TGTGCCAGCAGTCCGCCATCAGTGTTGACTAGCGGGTACGAGCAGTACTTC
TRBJ2-7	.	TRBV28	.	CASLAAASYEQYF	TGTGCCAGCCTCGCGGCGGCTAGCTACGAGCAGTACTTC